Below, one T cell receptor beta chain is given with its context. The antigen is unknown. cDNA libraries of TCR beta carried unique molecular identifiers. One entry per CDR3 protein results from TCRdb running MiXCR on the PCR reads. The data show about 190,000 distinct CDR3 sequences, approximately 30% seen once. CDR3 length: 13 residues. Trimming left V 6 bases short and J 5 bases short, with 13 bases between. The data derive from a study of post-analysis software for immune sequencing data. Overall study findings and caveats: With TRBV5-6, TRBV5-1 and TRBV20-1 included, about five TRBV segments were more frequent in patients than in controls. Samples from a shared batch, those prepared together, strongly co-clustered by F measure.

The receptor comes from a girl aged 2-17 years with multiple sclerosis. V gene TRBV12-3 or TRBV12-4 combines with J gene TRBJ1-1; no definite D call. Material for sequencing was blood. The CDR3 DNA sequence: TGTGCCAGCAGCCATTGGGGTCGTACTGAAGCTTTCTTT. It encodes CASSHWGRTEAFF.